What follows is one TCR beta chain and its context. The sample comes from a study of blood T cell repertoires in COVID-19. At the level of the study: The United States, Italy and Spain supplied acute and convalescent COVID-19 samples. T cells, B-cell-depleted T cells, or PBMCs supplied cDNA or gDNA.

Only in-frame clones appear in the TCRdb table, and some are missing; sequencing was by immunoSEQ multiplex PCR. The table shows about 150,000 clones, with about four fifths occurring only once. The CDR3 runs 16 residues. The V gene's germline CDR1 is LGHNA and CDR2 YSLEER. With V trimmed by 0 bases and J by 7 bases, 9 bases remained unmatched. The chain joins TRBV4-3 to TRBJ2-7, with TRBD2 matching 10 bases. The source of this sequence is a woman aged 80 or over with acute or convalescent COVID-19. The sequenced sample was peripheral blood. CDR3 protein: CASSQDRSSGGREQYF. The CDR3 bases are TGCGCCAGCAGCCAAGATCGGTCTAGCGGGGGACGTGAGCAGTACTTC.